What follows are 8 T cell receptor beta chains derived from one specimen sequenced in a study of T cell repertoires in cytomegalovirus infection. TCRdb independently ran MiXCR on the reads; one entry per CDR3 protein. Seen here are some 180,000 distinct CDR3 sequences, about 18% observed once, and the top ten hold under 30%. Sequencing was carried out using CD8+ T cells from PBMCs. Source of these receptors: a human donor in good health (CMV status not recorded). Some clones in this sample may be carry-over from other donors' samples.

This clonotype was counted at least ten times. V and J are TRBV5-1 and TRBJ2-6; no firm D call. The CDR3 length is 18 residues. Per the germline V gene, CDR1 is SGHRS and CDR2 is YFSETQ. V gave up 1 base and J gave up 0 bases, with 14 bases separating them. CDR3 loop: CASSLFESLFSGANVLTF. The DNA for the CDR3 is TGCGCCAGCAGCTTGTTTGAGTCCCTCTTCTCTGGGGCCAACGTCCTGACTTTC.

This clonotype turned up a few times. The rearrangement uses TRBV12-3 or TRBV12-4 and TRBJ2-3; D uncertain. V shed 6 bases and J shed 4 bases, with 11 bases lying between them. The CDR3 extends over 13 amino acids. CDR3 sequence (DNA): TGTGCCAGCAGGCCCCCGGGTGCAGATACGCAGTATTTT. Its protein is CASRPPGADTQYF.

This chain uses TRBV7-9 with TRBJ2-1; D might be TRBD1 or TRBD2, each matching 6 bases. The CDR3 covers 14 residues. Germline V lookup: CDR1 SEHNR, CDR2 FQNEAQ (reference sequence). Trimming took off 5 bases at V and 6 bases at J, with 14 bases between the two ends. CDR3 sequence: CASSPIGGINEQFF. Written as DNA, the CDR3 is TGTGCCAGCAGCCCCATAGGGGGGATCAATGAGCAGTTCTTC.

The chain recombines TRBV7-8 with TRBJ2-7, with D possibly TRBD2 on 5 matching bases. The CDR3 runs 13 residues. Trimming took 10 bases from V and 5 from J, leaving 18 bases between them. The V gene's germline CDR1 is SGHVS and CDR2 FQNEAQ. In DNA, the CDR3 is TGTGCCACCCCCAGTGAGGGTCCAGACGAGCAGTACTTC. The encoded protein is CATPSEGPDEQYF.

The chain combines TRBV20-1 with TRBJ1-5; no clear D gene. Germline V gene sequence: CDR1 DFQATT, CDR2 SNEGSKA (reference sequence). V dropped 3 bases and J dropped 6 bases, with 12 bases sitting between them. The CDR3 spans 13 residues. The CDR3 spells CSASQWATQPQHF. CDR3 nucleotides: TGCAGTGCTAGTCAGTGGGCAACTCAGCCCCAGCATTTT.

The rearrangement joins TRBV20-1 to TRBJ2-7; 8 bases are a match to TRBD1. The trim removed 0 bases at V and 4 bases at J, leaving 8 bases unmatched. Germline V gene lookup returns CDR1 DFQATT and CDR2 SNEGSKA (reference sequence). This CDR3 has 15 amino acids. CDR3 DNA: TGCAGTGCTAGAGATTGGGCAGGGGGCGGTTACGAGCAGTACTTC. Amino acids: CSARDWAGGGYEQYF.

A few counts support this clonotype. This chain connects TRBV12-3 or TRBV12-4 to TRBJ1-2; no firm D call. Trimming cost V 2 bases and J 4 bases, with 11 bases left between them. CDR3 length: 14 amino acids. CDR3 protein: CASSLIGLRYGYTF. The CDR3 DNA is TGTGCCAGCAGTTTAATCGGCCTACGCTATGGCTACACCTTC.

This sequence joins TRBV29-1 and TRBJ1-2, with unresolved D. This CDR3 comprises 12 residues. The V end lost 5 bases, the J end lost 5 bases, and 12 bases lay between the germline ends. Germline lookup yields CDR1 SQVTM and CDR2 ANQGSEA. The CDR3 reads CSVPHTGYGYTF. The CDR3 DNA sequence: TGCAGCGTTCCACACACGGGGTATGGCTACACCTTC.